Listed below are T cell receptor beta chains from one sample, sequenced in a study of blood T cell repertoires in COVID-19. Method: immunoSEQ multiplex PCR; TCRdb's copy keeps in-frame clones and lacks some. The table records 60,000 to 70,000 clones, approximately 83% of them present only once. The sequenced sample consisted of peripheral blood. The receptors were gathered from a woman aged 55-75 years with acute or convalescent COVID-19. Both conserved end residues are part of each CDR3. D genes are given only for firm matches. Clone size is given for some rows only: seen once, a few or many times, or a class if the clone is expanded.

TRBJ2-7 TRBV15 TRBD2 . CATSRDQTRDYSYEQYF TGTGCCACCAGCAGAGATCAGACTAGGGACTACTCCTACGAGCAGTACTTC
TRBJ1-1 TRBV12-3/TRBV12-4 . . CASTPGRTTEAFF TGTGCCAGCACCCCAGGGAGGACGACTGAAGCTTTCTTT
TRBJ2-2 TRBV19 TRBD1 . CASSARTGNTGELFF TGTGCCAGTTCCGCCCGGACAGGGAACACCGGGGAGCTGTTTTTT
TRBJ1-1 TRBV19 TRBD1 . CASSLGTGLVTEAFF TGTGCCAGTAGCCTGGGGACAGGATTGGTCACTGAAGCTTTCTTT
TRBJ1-1 TRBV7-8 . . CASSLGGRGSTEAFF TGTGCCAGCAGCTTAGGGGGCAGGGGCTCCACTGAAGCTTTCTTT
TRBJ2-7 TRBV27 TRBD2 . CASKHRDYTYEQYF TGTGCCAGCAAACACCGGGACTACACCTACGAGCAGTACTTC
TRBJ2-3 TRBV19 . . CASSPQAGGTDTQYF TGTGCCAGTAGTCCCCAAGCGGGTGGCACAGATACGCAGTATTTT
TRBJ1-3 TRBV5-1 . few CASSLAGRVYGNTIYF TGCGCCAGCAGCTTGGCCGGGCGGGTGTATGGAAACACCATATATTTT
TRBJ1-2 TRBV6-4 . few CASSVGANYGYTF TGTGCCAGCAGTGTGGGAGCTAACTATGGCTACACCTTC
TRBJ1-2 TRBV29-1 . few CSALKTMGLGDYGYTF TGCAGCGCGTTGAAAACGATGGGGTTAGGGGACTATGGCTACACCTTC
TRBJ2-7 TRBV9 TRBD2 . CASSLTSGRYEQYF TGTGCCAGCAGCCTGACTAGCGGGAGATACGAGCAGTACTTC
TRBJ1-6 TRBV19 . . CASRQVLNSPLHF TGTGCCAGCCGACAGGTTCTTAATTCACCCCTCCACTTT
TRBJ1-1 TRBV7-2 TRBD1 . CASSGPTGAEAFF TGTGCCAGCAGCGGACCGACAGGGGCTGAAGCTTTCTTT
TRBJ1-6 TRBV7-2 . . CASTSSVSRNNSPLHF TGTGCCAGCACCTCCTCGGTATCTAGGAATAATTCACCCCTCCACTTT
TRBJ2-3 TRBV11-2 TRBD2 . CASSLGLAGGTDTQYF TGTGCCAGCAGCTTAGGTCTAGCGGGGGGAACAGATACGCAGTATTTT
TRBJ1-2 TRBV29-1 TRBD1 . CSVEDLRWDRTEGIYGYTF TGCAGCGTTGAAGATCTGAGGTGGGACAGGACAGAAGGGATCTATGGCTACACCTTC
TRBJ1-6 TRBV15 . . CATSRAPGAPLHF TGTGCCACCAGCAGGGCACCCGGGGCACCCCTCCACTTT
TRBJ1-2 TRBV29-1 . . CSVARNYGYTF TGCAGCGTTGCCCGTAACTATGGCTACACCTTC
TRBJ1-1 TRBV5-6 TRBD1 . CASTHQYRGKTEAFF TGTGCCAGTACCCACCAATACAGGGGGAAAACTGAAGCTTTCTTT
TRBJ1-6 TRBV28 . . CASSSHQGNNSPLHF TGTGCCAGCAGTTCTCACCAGGGGAATAATTCACCCCTCCACTTT
TRBJ1-6 TRBV18 . . CASSPTVASSYNSPLHF TGTGCCAGCTCACCCACTGTCGCGAGCTCCTATAATTCACCCCTCCACTTT
TRBJ1-4 TRBV7-8 TRBD1 . CASSRTGSNEKLFF TGTGCCAGCAGCCGGACAGGGTCTAATGAAAAACTGTTTTTT
TRBJ1-5 TRBV27 TRBD1 . CASSLRTGVLWPQHF TGTGCCAGCAGTTTAAGGACAGGGGTGCTGTGGCCCCAGCATTTT
TRBJ1-5 TRBV9 TRBD1 . CASSVSGGTQPQHF TGTGCCAGCAGCGTATCAGGGGGCACTCAGCCCCAGCATTTT
TRBJ2-1 TRBV19 . . CASSRAGKSSYNEQFF TGTGCCAGTAGTAGGGCGGGGAAAAGCTCCTACAATGAGCAGTTCTTC
TRBJ1-2 TRBV21-1 . . CASSKWARPDSNYGYTF TGTGCCAGCAGCAAATGGGCTCGGCCTGACAGCAACTATGGCTACACCTTC
TRBJ2-2 TRBV14 . . CASSQSATYTGELFF TGTGCCAGCAGCCAATCGGCGACTTACACCGGGGAGCTGTTTTTT
TRBJ2-3 TRBV29-1 . . CSVVEGTDTQYF TGCAGCGTTGTCGAGGGAACAGATACGCAGTATTTT
TRBJ2-3 TRBV2 TRBD2 . CASSVAAGGFTDTQYF TGTGCCAGCAGTGTGGCGGCGGGGGGGTTTACAGATACGCAGTATTTT
TRBJ1-1 TRBV3-1/TRBV3-2 . once CASSQDGGPYTEAFF TGTGCCAGCAGCCAAGACGGGGGGCCGTACACTGAAGCTTTCTTT
TRBJ1-2 TRBV6-1 . . CASSVDSYGYTF TGTGCCAGCAGTGTCGACAGTTATGGCTACACCTTC
TRBJ2-1 TRBV6-5 TRBD1 . CASSRTGLGDEQFF TGTGCCAGCAGTCGGACAGGGCTAGGTGATGAGCAGTTCTTC
TRBJ2-7 TRBV6-1 TRBD1 . CASSEVLGQQGQYF TGTGCCAGCAGTGAAGTTCTGGGACAGCAAGGGCAGTACTTC
TRBJ1-2 TRBV28 . . CASSFWGHGYTF TGTGCCAGCAGTTTCTGGGGGCATGGCTACACCTTC
TRBJ1-6 TRBV7-2 TRBD1 . CASSRDRVMIKDSPLHF TGTGCCAGCAGTCGCGACAGGGTTATGATTAAGGATTCACCCCTCCACTTT
TRBJ2-7 TRBV9 TRBD2 . CASSPGTSGRLSYEQYF TGTGCCAGCAGCCCTGGGACTAGCGGGAGATTGTCCTACGAGCAGTACTTC
TRBJ1-5 TRBV7-2 . . CASSGRSNQPQHF TGTGCCAGCAGCGGGCGAAGCAATCAGCCCCAGCATTTT
TRBJ1-3 TRBV5-1 TRBD1 . CASQKVTGGRDSGNTIYF TGCGCCAGCCAAAAAGTTACAGGGGGAAGGGACTCTGGAAACACCATATATTTT
TRBJ1-1 TRBV7-3 TRBD1 . CASSLTPTGGSEVEAFF TGTGCCAGCAGCTTAACGCCGACAGGGGGCTCGGAGGTTGAAGCTTTCTTT
TRBJ1-1 TRBV30 . . CAWSGGGAEAFF TGTGCCTGGAGTGGGGGCGGGGCAGAAGCTTTCTTT